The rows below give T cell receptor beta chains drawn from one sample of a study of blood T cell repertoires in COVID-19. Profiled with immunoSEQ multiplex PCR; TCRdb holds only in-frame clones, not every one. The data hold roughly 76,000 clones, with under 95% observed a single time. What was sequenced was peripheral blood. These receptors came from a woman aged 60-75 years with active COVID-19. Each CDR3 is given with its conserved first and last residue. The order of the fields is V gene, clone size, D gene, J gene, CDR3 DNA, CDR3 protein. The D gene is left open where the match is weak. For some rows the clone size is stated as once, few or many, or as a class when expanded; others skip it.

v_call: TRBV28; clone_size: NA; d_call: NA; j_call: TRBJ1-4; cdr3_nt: TGTGCCAGCAGTTTATTTGGGGCTGGGAATGAAAAACTGTTTTTT; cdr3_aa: CASSLFGAGNEKLFF
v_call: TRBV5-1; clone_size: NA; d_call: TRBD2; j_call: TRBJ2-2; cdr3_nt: TGCGCCAGCAGCTGGACTAGTTCTAACGGGGAGCTGTTTTTT; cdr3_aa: CASSWTSSNGELFF
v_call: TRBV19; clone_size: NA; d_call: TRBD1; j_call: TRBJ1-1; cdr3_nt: TGTGCCAGTAGTACTACAGGGGGCGGTACTGAAGCTTTCTTT; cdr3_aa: CASSTTGGGTEAFF
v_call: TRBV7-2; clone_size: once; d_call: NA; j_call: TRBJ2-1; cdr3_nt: TGTGCCAGCAGCTCCGGAAGACACAACGGTGGGCAGTTCTTC; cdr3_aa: CASSSGRHNGGQFF
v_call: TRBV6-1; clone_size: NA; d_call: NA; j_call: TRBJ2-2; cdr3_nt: TGTGCCAGCAGTGAAGCCGGATGGGGGGCCGGGGAGCTGTTTTTT; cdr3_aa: CASSEAGWGAGELFF
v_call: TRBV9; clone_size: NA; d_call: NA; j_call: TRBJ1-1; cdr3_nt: TGTGCCAGCAGCGTTTCTAGGGGAGGGAACACTGAAGCTTTCTTT; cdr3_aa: CASSVSRGGNTEAFF
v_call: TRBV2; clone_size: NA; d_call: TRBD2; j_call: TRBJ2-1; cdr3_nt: TGTGCCAGCAGTCCCCTGACAGCGGGACTTGAGCAGTTCTTC; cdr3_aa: CASSPLTAGLEQFF
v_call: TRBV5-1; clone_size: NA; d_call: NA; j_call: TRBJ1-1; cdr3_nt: TGCGCCAGCAGCTTGGTAGCGGGGAACACTGAAGCTTTCTTT; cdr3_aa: CASSLVAGNTEAFF
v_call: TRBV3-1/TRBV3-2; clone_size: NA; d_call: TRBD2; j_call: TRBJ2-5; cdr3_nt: TGTGCCAGCAGCCGTCAAGCGGGAGAAGAGACCCAGTACTTC; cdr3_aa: CASSRQAGEETQYF
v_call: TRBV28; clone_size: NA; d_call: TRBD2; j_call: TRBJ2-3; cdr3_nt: TGTGCCAGCACCCTCCGGACTAGCGGTGATACGCAGTATTTT; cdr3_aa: CASTLRTSGDTQYF
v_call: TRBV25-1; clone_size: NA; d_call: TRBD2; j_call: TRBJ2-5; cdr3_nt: TGTGCCAGCAGCGGAGCCTTGGGACTAGCGGGAGGGCGAGAGACCCAGTACTTC; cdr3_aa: CASSGALGLAGGRETQYF
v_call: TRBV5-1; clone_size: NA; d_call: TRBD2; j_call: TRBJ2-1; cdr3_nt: TGCGCCAGCAGCTTGGGTCCGGGGGAGGGGAATGAGCAGTTCTTC; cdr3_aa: CASSLGPGEGNEQFF
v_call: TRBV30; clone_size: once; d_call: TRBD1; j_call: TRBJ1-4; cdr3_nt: TGTGCCTGGAATCCCCCGGGGACAGGGGGTGAAAAACTGTTTTTT; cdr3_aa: CAWNPPGTGGEKLFF
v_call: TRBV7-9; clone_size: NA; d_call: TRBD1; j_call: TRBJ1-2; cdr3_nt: TGTGCCAGCAGCTTGGAGGGGGCCACAGGTGGCTACACCTTC; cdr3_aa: CASSLEGATGGYTF
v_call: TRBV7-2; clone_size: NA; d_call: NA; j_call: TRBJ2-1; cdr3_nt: TGTGCCAGCAGCACCTCGGGACTTATATACAATGAGCAGTTCTTC; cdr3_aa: CASSTSGLIYNEQFF
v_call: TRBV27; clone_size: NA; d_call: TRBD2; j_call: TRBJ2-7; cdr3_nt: TGTGCCAGCAGTTTAACTAGCGGGTCCTACGAGCAGTACTTC; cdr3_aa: CASSLTSGSYEQYF
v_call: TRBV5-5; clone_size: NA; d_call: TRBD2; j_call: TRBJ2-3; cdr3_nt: TGTGCCAGCAGGCGTAGACTAGCGGGAGAGAGGACCACAGATACGCAGTATTTT; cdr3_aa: CASRRRLAGERTTDTQYF
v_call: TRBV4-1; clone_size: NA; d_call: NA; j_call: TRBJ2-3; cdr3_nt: TGCGCCAGCAGCCAAATAAACACAGATACGCAGTATTTT; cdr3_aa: CASSQINTDTQYF
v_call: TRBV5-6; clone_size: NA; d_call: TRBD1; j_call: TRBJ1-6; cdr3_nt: TGTGCCAGCAGCGGCGGGACAGGCTCTTTCTCCTATAATTCACCCCTCCACTTT; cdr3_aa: CASSGGTGSFSYNSPLHF